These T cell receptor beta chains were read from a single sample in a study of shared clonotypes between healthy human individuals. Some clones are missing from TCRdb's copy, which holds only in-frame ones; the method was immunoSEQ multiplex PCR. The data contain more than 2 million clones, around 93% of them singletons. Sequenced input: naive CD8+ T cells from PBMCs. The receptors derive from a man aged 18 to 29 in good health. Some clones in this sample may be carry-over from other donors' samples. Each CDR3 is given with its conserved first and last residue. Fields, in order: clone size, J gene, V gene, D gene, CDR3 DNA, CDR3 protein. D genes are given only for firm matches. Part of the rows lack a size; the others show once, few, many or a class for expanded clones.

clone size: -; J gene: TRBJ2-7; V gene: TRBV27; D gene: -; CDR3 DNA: TGTGCCAGCATAAACCGCCCCGGGGAGCAGTACTTC; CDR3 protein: CASINRPGEQYF
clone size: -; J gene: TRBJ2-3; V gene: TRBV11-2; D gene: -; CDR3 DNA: TGTGCCAGCAGCTTAGACAGCTTTATATCCGATACGCAGTATTTT; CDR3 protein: CASSLDSFISDTQYF
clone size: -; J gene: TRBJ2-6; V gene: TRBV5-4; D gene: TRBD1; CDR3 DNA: TGTGCCAGCAGGCCAAACCCGACAGGGACCTCTGGGGCCAACGTCCTGACTTTC; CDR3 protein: CASRPNPTGTSGANVLTF
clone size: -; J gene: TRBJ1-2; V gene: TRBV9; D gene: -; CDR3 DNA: TGTGCCAGCAGCGTAGGAGAGGGTGGAAAGACTAACTATGGCTACACCTTC; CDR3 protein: CASSVGEGGKTNYGYTF
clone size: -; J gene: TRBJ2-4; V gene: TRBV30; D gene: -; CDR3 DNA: TGTGCCTGGAGCTCAGGCCCCCATCGGGAATTCAAAAACATTCAGTACTTC; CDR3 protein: CAWSSGPHREFKNIQYF
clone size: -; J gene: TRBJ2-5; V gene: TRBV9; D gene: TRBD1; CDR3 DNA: TGTGCCAGCAGCCCCCGGACAGGCCAAGAGACCCAGTACTTC; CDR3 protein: CASSPRTGQETQYF
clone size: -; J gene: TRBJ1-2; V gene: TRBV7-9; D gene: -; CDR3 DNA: TGTGCCAGCAGCTTAAAGGGGCCTAATAACTATGGCTACACCTTC; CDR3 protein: CASSLKGPNNYGYTF
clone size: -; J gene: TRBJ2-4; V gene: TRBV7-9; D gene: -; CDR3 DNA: TGTGCCAGCAGCTCTCCAGCAATAGCCAAAAACATTCAGTACTTC; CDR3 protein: CASSSPAIAKNIQYF
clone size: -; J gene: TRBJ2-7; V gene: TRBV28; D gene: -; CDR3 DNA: TGTGCCAGCAGTTTGGTGGGTCGTTTTTACGAGCAGTACTTC; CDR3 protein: CASSLVGRFYEQYF
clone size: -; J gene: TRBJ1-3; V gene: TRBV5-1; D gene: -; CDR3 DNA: TGCGCCAGCAGCCCCGCGTCCCGTTCTGGAAACACCATATATTTT; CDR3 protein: CASSPASRSGNTIYF
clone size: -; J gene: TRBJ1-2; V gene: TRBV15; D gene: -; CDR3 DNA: TGTGCCACCAGCCCCCGCCCCCTGTCAGGCTCTACCTATGGCTACACCTTC; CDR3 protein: CATSPRPLSGSTYGYTF
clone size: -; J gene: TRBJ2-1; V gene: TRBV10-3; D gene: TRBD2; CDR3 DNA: TGTGCCATCAGTGAGTGGACTAGCAGGAGGGCCGGGAGCAATGAGCAGTTCTTC; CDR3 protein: CAISEWTSRRAGSNEQFF
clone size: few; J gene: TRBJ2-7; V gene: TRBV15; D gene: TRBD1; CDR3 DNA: TGTGCCACCAGCAGGGGGACAGGGGACTACGAGCAGTACTTC; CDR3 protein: CATSRGTGDYEQYF
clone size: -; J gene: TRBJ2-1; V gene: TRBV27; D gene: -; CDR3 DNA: TGTGCCAGCAGTCCGGCGGAGGGGAATGAGCAGTTCTTC; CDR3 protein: CASSPAEGNEQFF
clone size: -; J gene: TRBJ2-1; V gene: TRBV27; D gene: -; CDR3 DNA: TGTGCCAGCAGTTTATCGGGGACGGGCGAGCAGTTCTTC; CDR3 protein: CASSLSGTGEQFF
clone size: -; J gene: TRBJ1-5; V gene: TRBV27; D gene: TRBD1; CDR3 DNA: TGTGCCAGCAGTCAGAGACAGGGAATTGAGGGCGGCAATCAGCCCCAGCATTTT; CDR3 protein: CASSQRQGIEGGNQPQHF
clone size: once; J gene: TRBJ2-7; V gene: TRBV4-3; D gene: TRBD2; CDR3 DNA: TGCGCCAGCAGCCAAGATCGGAGCGGGAGGGGCAACGAGCAGTACTTC; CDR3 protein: CASSQDRSGRGNEQYF
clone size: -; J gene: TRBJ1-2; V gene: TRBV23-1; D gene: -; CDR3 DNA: TGCGCCAGCAGTCAATTGGGACCGGGCGGTGGCTACACCTTC; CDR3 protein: CASSQLGPGGGYTF
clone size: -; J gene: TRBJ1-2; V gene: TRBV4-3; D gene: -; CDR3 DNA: TGCGCCAGCAGCCAACTACCCAGGGTGTCGGACGGCTACACCTTC; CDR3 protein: CASSQLPRVSDGYTF
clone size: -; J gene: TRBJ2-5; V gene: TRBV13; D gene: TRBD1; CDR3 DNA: TGTGCCAGCAGCGCCCGGCAGGGGGCCGTGGAGACCCAGTACTTC; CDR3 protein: CASSARQGAVETQYF
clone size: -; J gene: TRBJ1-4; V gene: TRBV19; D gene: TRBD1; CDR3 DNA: TGTGCCAGTAGTACGAGCTTGGACAGGCGGGATGAAAAACTGTTTTTT; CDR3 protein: CASSTSLDRRDEKLFF
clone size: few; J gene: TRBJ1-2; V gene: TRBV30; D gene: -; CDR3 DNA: TGTGCCTGGAGTAGGAGGGACCGGGGCTATGGCTACACCTTC; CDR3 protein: CAWSRRDRGYGYTF
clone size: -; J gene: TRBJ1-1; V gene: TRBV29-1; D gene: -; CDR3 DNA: TGCAGCGTTGGAGAGGGGCTTACGAACACTGAAGCTTTCTTT; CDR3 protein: CSVGEGLTNTEAFF
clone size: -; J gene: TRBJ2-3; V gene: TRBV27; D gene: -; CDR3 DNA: TGTGCCAGCAGTTTCTTACATAGCACAGATACGCAGTATTTT; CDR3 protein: CASSFLHSTDTQYF
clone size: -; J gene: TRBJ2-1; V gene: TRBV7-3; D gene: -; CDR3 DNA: TGTGCCAGCAGCTCGCCATACAATGAGCAGTTCTTC; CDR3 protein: CASSSPYNEQFF
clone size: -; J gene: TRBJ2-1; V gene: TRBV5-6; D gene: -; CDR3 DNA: TGTGCCAGCAGCTGGGAGATGGCTTACAATGAGCAGTTCTTC; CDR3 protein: CASSWEMAYNEQFF
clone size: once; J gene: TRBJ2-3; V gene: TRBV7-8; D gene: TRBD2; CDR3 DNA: TGTGCCAGCAGCTTAGAACTAGCGGGGCTCACAGATACGCAGTATTTT; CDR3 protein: CASSLELAGLTDTQYF
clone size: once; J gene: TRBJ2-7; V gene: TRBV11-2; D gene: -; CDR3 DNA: TGTGCCAGCAGCCCCCGGCAGCCCTACGAGCAGTACTTC; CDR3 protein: CASSPRQPYEQYF
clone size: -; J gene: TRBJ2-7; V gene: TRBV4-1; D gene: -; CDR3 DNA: TGCGCCAGCAGCCCCCGGGACATAGGACCCTACGAGCAGTACTTC; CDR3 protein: CASSPRDIGPYEQYF
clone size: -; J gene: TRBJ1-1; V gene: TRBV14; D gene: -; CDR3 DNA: TGTGCCAGCAGCCACTTGGCGGGAGGTTATTTAGGTACTGAAGCTTTCTTT; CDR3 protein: CASSHLAGGYLGTEAFF
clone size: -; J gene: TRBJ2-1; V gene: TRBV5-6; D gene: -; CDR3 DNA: TGTGCCAGCAGCTTGTTAAGGGTGGGTGAGCAGTTCTTC; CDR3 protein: CASSLLRVGEQFF
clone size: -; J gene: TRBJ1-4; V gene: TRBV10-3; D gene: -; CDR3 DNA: TGTGCCATCAGCGCAATCATTGGGGGGCCAACTAATGAAAAACTGTTTTTT; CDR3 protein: CAISAIIGGPTNEKLFF
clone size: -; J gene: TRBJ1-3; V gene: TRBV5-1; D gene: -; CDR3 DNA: TGCGCCAGCAGCTTGGTCGGGGGTCGTGGAAACACCATATATTTT; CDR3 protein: CASSLVGGRGNTIYF
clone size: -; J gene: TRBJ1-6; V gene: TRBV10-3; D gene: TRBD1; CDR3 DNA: TGTGCCATCAGTACCGGGACAGATAATTCACCCCTCCACTTT; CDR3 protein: CAISTGTDNSPLHF
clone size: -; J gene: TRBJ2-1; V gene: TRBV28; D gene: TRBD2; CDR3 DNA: TGTGCCAAAGATGGTCTAGAGCGGGAGGGCCCGGATGAGCAGTTCTTC; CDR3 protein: CAKDGLEREGPDEQFF
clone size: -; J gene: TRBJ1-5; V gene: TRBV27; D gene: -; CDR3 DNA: TGTGCCAGCAGTTTGACCGGGGCCCACAATCAGCCCCAGCATTTT; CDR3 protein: CASSLTGAHNQPQHF
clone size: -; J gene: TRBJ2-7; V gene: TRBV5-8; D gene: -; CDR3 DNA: TGTGCCAGCAGCTTGAGTACTGCGGGGTACTTC; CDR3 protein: CASSLSTAGYF
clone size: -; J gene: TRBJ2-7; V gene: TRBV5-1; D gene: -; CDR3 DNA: TGCGCCAGCAGCTTGGCCGCGAACGGAAACTACGAGCAGTACTTC; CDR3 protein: CASSLAANGNYEQYF
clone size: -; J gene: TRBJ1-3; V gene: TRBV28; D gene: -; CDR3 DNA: TGTGCCAGCAGGGGGGGATCTACCTCTGGAAACACCATATATTTT; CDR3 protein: CASRGGSTSGNTIYF
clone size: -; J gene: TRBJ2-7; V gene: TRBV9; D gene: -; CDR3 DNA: TGTGCCAGCAGCGTAGGCGAGGGGGTGACCTACGAGCAGTACTTC; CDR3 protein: CASSVGEGVTYEQYF
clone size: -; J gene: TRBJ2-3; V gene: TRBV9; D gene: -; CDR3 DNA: TGTGCCAGCAGCTATAACAAGCGGCCAGGGGCAACAGATACGCAGTATTTT; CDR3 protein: CASSYNKRPGATDTQYF
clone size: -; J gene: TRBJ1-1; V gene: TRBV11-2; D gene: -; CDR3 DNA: TGTGCCAGCAGCCGGTGGGGGGAGGGAGCTTTCTTT; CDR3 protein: CASSRWGEGAFF
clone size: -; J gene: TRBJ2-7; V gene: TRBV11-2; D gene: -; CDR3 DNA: TGTGCCAGCAGCTTAGAGGCAGGGGGGTGGTACGAGCAGTACTTC; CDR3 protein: CASSLEAGGWYEQYF
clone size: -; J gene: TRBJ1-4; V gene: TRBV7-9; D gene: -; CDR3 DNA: TGTGCCAGCAGCTTATTAGGGGGGGATGAAAAACTGTTTTTT; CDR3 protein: CASSLLGGDEKLFF
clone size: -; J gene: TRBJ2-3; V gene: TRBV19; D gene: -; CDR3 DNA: TGTGCCAGTAGCTTTAGAGGAGATACGCAGTATTTT; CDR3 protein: CASSFRGDTQYF
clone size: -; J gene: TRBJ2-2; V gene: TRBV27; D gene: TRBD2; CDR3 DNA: TGTGCCAGCAGGCCGGGACTAGCGGGAGTGAACACCGGGGAGCTGTTTTTT; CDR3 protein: CASRPGLAGVNTGELFF
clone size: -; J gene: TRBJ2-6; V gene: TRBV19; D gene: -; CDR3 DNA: TGTGCCAGTAAGGCGCAGGGACCCTCTGGGGCCAACGTCCTGACTTTC; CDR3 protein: CASKAQGPSGANVLTF
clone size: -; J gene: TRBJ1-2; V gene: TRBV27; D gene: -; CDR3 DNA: TGTGCCAGCAGTCCTCGAGGACGTGGCTACACCTTC; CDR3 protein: CASSPRGRGYTF
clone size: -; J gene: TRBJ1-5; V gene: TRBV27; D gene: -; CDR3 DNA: TGTGCCAGCAGTTCGGCAGGGGTTGGAGCCCAGCATTTT; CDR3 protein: CASSSAGVGAQHF
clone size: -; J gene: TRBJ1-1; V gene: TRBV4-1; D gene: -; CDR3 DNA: TGCGCCAGCAGCCAAGTGGGTGGCGAGGGGAGGGGCACTGAAGCTTTCTTT; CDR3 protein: CASSQVGGEGRGTEAFF
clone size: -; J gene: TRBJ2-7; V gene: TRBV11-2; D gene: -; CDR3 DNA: TGTGCCAGCAGCTTAGAGCCGGGAGAATCCTACGAGCAGTACTTC; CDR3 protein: CASSLEPGESYEQYF
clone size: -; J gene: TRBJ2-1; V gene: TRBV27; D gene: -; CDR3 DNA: TGTGCCAGCAGTTTAATTGGTCATGAGCAGTTCTTC; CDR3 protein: CASSLIGHEQFF
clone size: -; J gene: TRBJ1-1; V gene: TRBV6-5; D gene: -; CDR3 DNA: TGTGCCAGCAGCCCTAGCAGGGGCGGTACTGAAGCTTTCTTT; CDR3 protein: CASSPSRGGTEAFF
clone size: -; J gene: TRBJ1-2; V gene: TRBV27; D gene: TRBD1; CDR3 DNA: TGTGCCAGCAGCCTAACAGGGGGACGGGGCTACACCTTC; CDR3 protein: CASSLTGGRGYTF